Listed below are T cell receptor beta chains from one sample, sequenced in a study of T cell responses to AZD1222 COVID-19 vaccine. The assay was immunoSEQ multiplex PCR, and TCRdb's table has in-frame clones only and misses some. The table lists 170,000 or so clones, approximately 90% of them singletons. The material sequenced was peripheral blood, taken on day 0 of AZD1222 vaccination. The receptors stem from an adult in good health. Both conserved end residues are part of each CDR3. The order of the fields is CDR3 protein, clone size, V gene, D gene, J gene. The D gene is left open where the match is weak. Some rows mark clone size as missing; the rest say once, few, many or name a class of expanded clone.

CDR3aa: CASSLTLYEQYF
abundance: NA
v_gene: TRBV28
d_gene: NA
j_gene: TRBJ2-7

CDR3aa: CASTSVNTGELFF
abundance: NA
v_gene: TRBV19
d_gene: NA
j_gene: TRBJ2-2

CDR3aa: CASSPRRTGGNNEQFF
abundance: NA
v_gene: TRBV18
d_gene: TRBD1
j_gene: TRBJ2-1

CDR3aa: CASSEVLSVLETQYF
abundance: NA
v_gene: TRBV6-1
d_gene: NA
j_gene: TRBJ2-5

CDR3aa: CASSFGAFGRGQDNEQFF
abundance: once
v_gene: TRBV27
d_gene: NA
j_gene: TRBJ2-1

CDR3aa: CASSWTSGGPPTTDTQYF
abundance: once
v_gene: TRBV5-1
d_gene: TRBD2
j_gene: TRBJ2-3

CDR3aa: CASSPWTRTADTQYF
abundance: NA
v_gene: TRBV18
d_gene: NA
j_gene: TRBJ2-3

CDR3aa: CASSVGLAENEQYF
abundance: NA
v_gene: TRBV6-4
d_gene: NA
j_gene: TRBJ2-7

CDR3aa: CASSLGASLGTEAFF
abundance: NA
v_gene: TRBV5-1
d_gene: NA
j_gene: TRBJ1-1

CDR3aa: CASSLAGSSYNSPLHF
abundance: NA
v_gene: TRBV5-1
d_gene: NA
j_gene: TRBJ1-6

CDR3aa: CASSLGTEAFF
abundance: NA
v_gene: TRBV7-9
d_gene: NA
j_gene: TRBJ1-1

CDR3aa: CASSLEGPDYGYTF
abundance: NA
v_gene: TRBV5-1
d_gene: NA
j_gene: TRBJ1-2

CDR3aa: CASRPSITAYEQYF
abundance: NA
v_gene: TRBV28
d_gene: NA
j_gene: TRBJ2-7

CDR3aa: CASSLVSRNGYTF
abundance: few
v_gene: TRBV7-9
d_gene: NA
j_gene: TRBJ1-2

CDR3aa: CASSSDIDPYFYEQYF
abundance: NA
v_gene: TRBV6-5
d_gene: NA
j_gene: TRBJ2-7

CDR3aa: CASSDGAGNTIYF
abundance: NA
v_gene: TRBV6-1
d_gene: NA
j_gene: TRBJ1-3

CDR3aa: CASSQTPEGETQYF
abundance: NA
v_gene: TRBV4-3
d_gene: NA
j_gene: TRBJ2-5